Below are 20 T cell receptor beta chains sequenced from a single sample in a study of technical replicates of blood from several donors. Using immunoSEQ multiplex PCR, the repertoire was profiled, and TCRdb retains in-frame clones only, with some absent. The table has over 85,000 clones, 90% to 97% seen once. Sequenced input: T cells isolated from PBMCs. These receptor sequences come from a human donor in good health.

The chain uses TRBV5-1 and TRBJ2-1; D is uncertain. In germline, CDR1 is SGHRS, CDR2 YFSETQ. The CDR3 is 15 residues long. Trimming took 0 bases from V and 2 from J, leaving 9 bases between them. CDR3 loop: CASSLELFTYNEQFF. CDR3 sequence (DNA): TGCGCCAGCAGCTTGGAACTGTTCACCTACAATGAGCAGTTCTTC.

The chain joins TRBV9 to TRBJ1-2; the match to TRBD1 covers 7 bases. Unmatched junction bases numbered 3, after V lost 1 base and J lost 6 bases. Germline V lookup: CDR1 SGDLS, CDR2 YYNGEE. This CDR3 comprises 13 residues. CDR3 sequence reads: CASSVNRGDGYTF. The CDR3 bases are TGTGCCAGCAGCGTAAACAGGGGAGATGGCTACACCTTC.

The rearrangement links TRBV28 to TRBJ1-1, with a weak D call TRBD1 (5 bases). The ends were cut back, 7 bases at V and 7 bases at J, with 10 bases in the middle. The CDR3 extends over 11 amino acids. Germline V lookup: CDR1 MDHEN, CDR2 SYDVKM. Here the CDR3 reads CASNRGVEAFF. CDR3 nucleotides: TGTGCCAGCAATAGGGGTGTTGAAGCTTTCTTT.

This chain links TRBV7-3 with TRBJ2-1, with a possible D match to TRBD2 (6 bases). V was cut by 0 bases and J by 1 base, with 16 bases left in between. CDR3 size: 18 residues. CDR1 SGHTA and CDR2 FQGTGA come from the germline V gene. The CDR3 DNA reads TGTGCCAGCAGCTTAACCCCCCTCATGGCGGGATCCTACAATGAGCAGTTCTTC. Its translation: CASSLTPLMAGSYNEQFF.

The chain couples TRBV28 to TRBJ1-2; D remains ambiguous. CDR3 size: 16 residues. Trimming pared 8 bases from V and 6 bases from J, leaving 25 bases between. The germline V gene encodes CDR1 MDHEN and CDR2 SYDVKM. The CDR3 loop reads CASSKGFEGEINGYTF. CDR3 coding DNA: TGTGCCAGCTCAAAAGGTTTCGAGGGAGAGATAAATGGCTACACCTTC.

The chain couples TRBV5-1 to TRBJ1-1, with 8 bases aligning to TRBD1. The CDR3 loop spans 13 amino acids. Germline values: CDR1 SGHRS, CDR2 YFSETQ. V was clipped by 0 bases and J by 11 bases; unmatched bases: 6. CDR3 DNA sequence: TGCGCCAGCAGCTTGGGGGACAGGAACCTCGCTTTCTTT. This encodes CASSLGDRNLAFF.

The chain uses TRBV2 and TRBJ1-1, with D possibly matching TRBD1 (5 bases). Trimming pared 8 bases from V and 8 bases from J, leaving 18 bases between. Germline CDR1 and CDR2: SNHLY and FYNNEI. The CDR3 extends over 13 amino acids. The CDR3 region is CASQKEGMSEAFF. The CDR3 DNA follows: TGTGCCAGCCAGAAGGAGGGGATGAGCGAAGCTTTCTTT.

The chain carries TRBV30 and TRBJ1-5; D perhaps matches TRBD1 (6 bases). Trimming pared 1 base from V and 7 bases from J, leaving 14 bases between. Germline lookup yields CDR1 GTSNPN and CDR2 SVGIG (reference sequence). The CDR3 runs to 14 residues. The CDR3 spells CAWSEKGDRQPQHF. CDR3 nucleotides: TGTGCCTGGAGTGAGAAGGGGGACCGGCAGCCCCAGCATTTT.

With respect to this clone: Its ends do not fully match the called genes, so a read error is possible. The rearrangement joins TRBV7-7 to TRBJ2-2; 14 bases line up with TRBD2. Germline CDR1 reads SSHAT; CDR2 reads FNYEAQ (reference sequence). The CDR3 sequence is 16 residues long. CDR3 DNA: TGTGCTAGCAGCGGACAGACTAGCGGGAGGGCCTGGGAGCTGTTTTTT. Translated: CASSGQTSGRAWELFF.

The CDR3 DNA sequence: TGTGCCAGCAGTTTCCGGACAGGTCCCGGCCAGCCCCAGCATTTT. This codes for CASSFRTGPGQPQHF. The genes are TRBV27 and TRBJ1-5, with 7 bases aligning to TRBD1. Germline values: CDR1 MNHEY, CDR2 SMNVEV (reference sequence). The junction had 9 bases not matched to a gene; V was cut back by 3 bases and J by 7 bases. CDR3 length: 15 amino acids.

In this sample, this clone turned up once. The rearrangement uses TRBV9 and TRBJ2-3; TRBD2 matches at 8 bases. Germline lookup yields CDR1 SGDLS and CDR2 YYNGEE. This CDR3 is built from 17 residues. Trimming cost V 3 bases and J 0 bases; bases outside gene matches: 9. Here the CDR3 DNA reads TGTGCCAGCAGCGCTATACCGGGACTAGTAAGCACAGATACGCAGTATTTT. Protein: CASSAIPGLVSTDTQYF.

This chain joins TRBV18 and TRBJ1-5, with D perhaps matching TRBD1 (6 bases). The length of the CDR3 is 14 residues. From germline, CDR1 is KGHSH and CDR2 LQKENI. The germline V and J ends were trimmed by 3 bases and 4 bases, with 10 bases remaining between them. The CDR3 is CASSPNRGNQPQHF. The CDR3 DNA is TGTGCCAGCTCACCGAATAGGGGGAATCAGCCCCAGCATTTT.

The chain joins TRBV11-1 to TRBJ2-7; 8 bases are a match to TRBD2. Trimming cost V 5 bases and J 5 bases; bases outside gene matches: 8. This CDR3 contains 14 residues. Germline lookup yields CDR1 SGHAT and CDR2 FQDESV (reference sequence). DNA of the CDR3: TGTGCCAGCAGCCCTTTCGGGACTAGGGACGAGCAGTACTTC. Translation gives CASSPFGTRDEQYF.

CDR3 nucleotides: TGTGCCAGCAGCCACAAGGGAGAAGCTAACTATGGCTACACCTTC. It yields the protein CASSHKGEANYGYTF. V and J are TRBV5-6 and TRBJ1-2; D is unclear. Germline lookup yields CDR1 SGHDT and CDR2 YYEEEE. V was cut by 4 bases and J by 0 bases, with 13 bases left in between. The CDR3 length is 15 residues.

The chain couples TRBV5-1 to TRBJ2-2; D unresolved. Germline V lookup: CDR1 SGHRS, CDR2 YFSETQ. Trimming removed 0 bases from V and 1 base from J, with 10 bases in between. The length of the CDR3 is 16 residues. Here the CDR3 reads CASSLGQRLNTGELFF. CDR3 nucleotides: TGCGCCAGCAGCTTGGGTCAGAGACTGAACACCGGGGAGCTGTTTTTT. Together with reference TRBV5-1 and TRBJ2-2, the CDR3 gives the full variable domain: KAGVTQTPRYLIKTRGQQVTLSCSPISGHRSVSWYQQTPGQGLQFLFEYFSETQRNKGNFPGRFSGRQFSNSRSEMNVSTLELGDSALYLCASSLGQRLNTGELFFGEGSRLTVL.

The chain carries TRBV7-2 and TRBJ2-2; a possible D gene is TRBD2 (5 bases). Germline V gene sequence: CDR1 SGHTA, CDR2 FQGNSA. The CDR3 covers 17 residues. Trimming removed 8 bases at V and 6 bases at J, with 25 bases between. The CDR3 DNA reads TGTGCCAGCGCCATTTCCCTTAGCCCTCGGAGGTCCGGGGAGCTGTTTTTT. This encodes CASAISLSPRRSGELFF.

This clone was counted once. The chain has TRBV5-1 and TRBJ2-3; 7 bases fit TRBD1. Germline values: CDR1 SGHRS, CDR2 YFSETQ. The length of the CDR3 is 14 residues. V shed 0 bases and J 6 bases; nucleotides not matched to a gene: 4. This CDR3 is CASSLEGAPDTQYF. The CDR3 DNA reads as TGCGCCAGCAGCTTGGAGGGGGCGCCGGATACGCAGTATTTT.

This chain uses TRBV2 with TRBJ1-5, with 9 bases that match TRBD1. CDR1 SNHLY and CDR2 FYNNEI come from the germline V gene. J lost 6 bases, V lost 5 bases, and 5 bases had no gene match. This CDR3 has 14 amino acids. CDR3 bases: TGTGCCAGCAGTCCACAGGGGGCGGGTCAGCCCCAGCATTTT. Its translation: CASSPQGAGQPQHF.

About this clone: Other DNA sequences in this specimen translate into the identical CDR3. The rearrangement joins TRBV25-1 to TRBJ1-1; D perhaps matches TRBD1 (6 bases). Trimming stripped 5 bases from V and 1 base from J, with 11 bases between. CDR3 length: 14 amino acids. Looked up from germline, CDR1 is MGHDK and CDR2 is SYGVNS. As DNA, the CDR3 is TGTGCCAGCAGTAAACTGGGACAGAACACTGAAGCTTTCTTT. Translated: CASSKLGQNTEAFF.

The rearrangement uses TRBV7-8 and TRBJ2-5; 11 nucleotides line up with TRBD2. The CDR3 is 15 amino acids. Germline V gene data show CDR1 as SGHVS and CDR2 as FQNEAQ. After removal of 3 bases from V and 4 bases from J, the junction contained 4 bases not matched to a gene. The CDR3 region has the DNA TGTGCCAGCAGCTTTTATACTAGCGGGAGAGAGACCCAGTACTTC. Encoded protein: CASSFYTSGRETQYF. The full variable domain, rest sourced from reference TRBV7-8 and TRBJ2-5, is GAGVSQSPRYKVAKRGQDVALRCDPISGHVSLFWYQQALGQGPEFLTYFQNEAQLDKSGLPSDRFFAERPEGSVSTLKIQRTQQEDSAVYLCASSFYTSGRETQYFGPGTRLLVL.